The T cell receptor beta chain under discussion was sequenced for a study of blood T cell repertoires in COVID-19. Sequenced by immunoSEQ multiplex PCR; TCRdb stores in-frame clones only, minus some. The sample has approximately 530,000 clones; around 90% are singletons. Germline CDR1 reads MNHEY; CDR2 reads SVGAGI. V was cut by 0 bases and J by 3 bases, with 5 bases left in between. The CDR3 totals 14 residues. The clonotype comes from a woman in her 50s with COVID-19, enrolled during active disease. Material: peripheral blood. The V gene is TRBV6-5, the J gene TRBJ2-2, with D unresolved. This CDR3 is CASSYSKHTGELFF. The CDR3 DNA reads as TGTGCCAGCAGTTACTCGAAGCACACCGGGGAGCTGTTTTTT.